The 32 T cell receptor beta chains given below trace back to one sample, sequenced in a study of blood T cell repertoires in COVID-19. Libraries were prepared by immunoSEQ multiplex PCR; TCRdb keeps only in-frame clonotypes and omits some of them. The table shows 150,000 to 200,000 clones, with approximately 79% occurring only once. Material for sequencing was peripheral blood. These receptors were obtained from a man younger than 40 with active or convalescent COVID-19.

This clone has a handful of counts. The rearrangement links TRBV5-4 to TRBJ1-6; D ambiguous. The germline V gene has CDR1 SGHNT and CDR2 YYREEE (reference sequence). The CDR3 has 15 residues. Trimming cost V 1 base and J 8 bases, with 13 bases left between them. The CDR3 DNA sequence: TGTGCCAGCAGCTTGCTCCCGGGTTTTGATTCACCCCTCCACTTT. The encoded protein is CASSLLPGFDSPLHF.

This clone showed up just a few times. The rearrangement joins TRBV4-3 to TRBJ2-7; 9 bases line up with TRBD2. The CDR3 runs to 17 residues. V shed 6 bases, J shed 4 bases, and the junction held 16 bases outside the gene matches. Germline lookup yields CDR1 LGHNA and CDR2 YSLEER. The CDR3 nucleotides are TGCGCCAGCAGGCTCGGAGGGGGGGCTAGCGGGGTATACGAGCAGTACTTC. Translating gives CASRLGGGASGVYEQYF.

There are a few counts of this clone. V gene TRBV10-1 combines with J gene TRBJ2-3; D unresolved. Deletions cut 0 bases from V and 6 bases from J, with 19 bases between. CDR3 length: 17 residues. Germline loops: CDR1 WNHNN, CDR2 SYGVQD (reference sequence). CDR3 sequence (DNA): TGCGCCAGCAGTGAGTCGCGGTCTGTGGTCATGCGGGATACGCAGTATTTT. Protein product: CASSESRSVVMRDTQYF.

CDR3 in DNA: TGTGCCAGCAGCTCTAGTCGGAGGTGGGAGCAGTACTTC. Protein sequence: CASSSSRRWEQYF. This rearrangement joins TRBV11-3 to TRBJ2-7, with TRBD2 as a possible D gene (5 bases). Trimming removed 4 bases from V and 7 bases from J, with 14 bases in between. CDR1 and CDR2 (germline): SGHNT, YENEEA. This CDR3 spans 13 amino acids.

This clone was picked up a small number of times. The V and J genes are TRBV19 and TRBJ2-7; 7 nucleotides line up with TRBD2. The CDR3 is 14 residues long. Germline assignment: CDR1 LNHDA and CDR2 SQIVND (reference sequence). J gave up 3 bases and V 5 bases, and 7 bases lay outside the gene matches. CDR3 loop: CASSASSGIYEQYF. Here the CDR3 DNA reads TGTGCCAGTAGTGCCTCTAGCGGCATCTACGAGCAGTACTTC.

The J gene is TRBJ1-1, the V gene TRBV9; D not certain. The CDR3 is 13 residues long. In germline, CDR1 is SGDLS, CDR2 YYNGEE. Deletions cut 4 bases from V and 2 bases from J, with 9 bases between. CDR3 sequence (DNA): TGTGCCAGCAGCCCGCGGGCTAACACTGAAGCTTTCTTT. It yields the protein CASSPRANTEAFF.

The V call is TRBV11-2, the J call TRBJ1-2; TRBD1 might be the D (6 bases). The V end was cut by 4 bases, the J end by 0 bases, with 21 bases between. Germline V gene data show CDR1 as SGHAT and CDR2 as FQNNGV. This CDR3 region has 18 residues. The CDR3 region is CASSSVRARGKANYGYTF. CDR3 in DNA: TGTGCCAGCAGCTCCGTACGGGCCAGGGGAAAAGCTAACTATGGCTACACCTTC.

The rearrangement links TRBV28 to TRBJ2-2; D is undetermined. The V end was cut by 2 bases, the J end by 5 bases, with 3 bases between. CDR1 is MDHEN, CDR2 SYDVKM, per germline. The CDR3 length is 12 residues. Here the CDR3 DNA reads TGTGCCAGCAGTTTAACAACCGGGGAGCTGTTTTTT. It yields the protein CASSLTTGELFF.

The chain employs TRBV24-1 and TRBJ2-3; 14 nucleotides match TRBD2. The CDR3 is made up of 18 amino acids. The V segment lost 4 bases and the J segment 6 bases; nucleotides outside the gene matches: 11. Germline V CDR1 and CDR2: KGHDR, SFDVKD. CDR3 DNA: TGTGCCACCAGTGACGGGACTAGCGGGAGCACGCGCCGGGATACGCAGTATTTT. Encoded protein: CATSDGTSGSTRRDTQYF.

Only a few counts were recorded for this clone. The gene calls are TRBV12-3 or TRBV12-4 and TRBJ2-5; weak D call: TRBD2 (6 bases). Between the trimmed V and J ends, which lost 8 bases and 7 bases, there was a span of 17 bases. The CDR3 is 13 amino acids. Here the CDR3 reads CASGGDSAGTQYF. The CDR3 bases are TGTGCCAGCGGTGGGGACTCAGCGGGGACCCAGTACTTC.

The rearrangement joins TRBV14 to TRBJ2-7; 7 positions agree with TRBD1. V shed 4 bases, J shed 2 bases, and the junction held 8 bases outside the gene matches. From germline, CDR1 is SGHDN and CDR2 FVKESK. This CDR3 spans 15 amino acids. CDR3 residues: CASSPINRGAYEQYF. CDR3 DNA sequence: TGTGCCAGCAGCCCTATCAACAGGGGAGCCTACGAGCAGTACTTC.

J is TRBJ1-1 and V is TRBV9; D ambiguous. CDR3 length equals 13 residues. Germline CDR1 is SGDLS and CDR2 is YYNGEE. With 0 bases removed from V and 6 bases from J, the gap between germline ends came to 9 bases. The CDR3 spells CASSVEWSSEAFF. For the CDR3, the DNA is TGTGCCAGCAGCGTAGAGTGGAGCTCTGAAGCTTTCTTT.

J is TRBJ1-5 and V is TRBV19; D remains unclear. Germline CDR1 reads LNHDA; CDR2 reads SQIVND (reference sequence). V lost 7 bases and J lost 2, with 12 bases in between. The CDR3 has 14 amino acids. CDR3 loop: CASTRGGGNQPQHF. CDR3 in DNA: TGTGCCAGTACCCGGGGTGGCGGCAATCAGCCCCAGCATTTT.

The V call is TRBV24-1, the J call TRBJ2-7; 9 bases line up with TRBD1. After removal of 2 bases from V and 5 bases from J, the junction contained 0 bases not matched to a gene. The germline gives CDR1 KGHDR, CDR2 SFDVKD. The CDR3 consists of 13 residues. The CDR3 spells CATSDWTGDEQYF. The CDR3 coding sequence is TGTGCCACCAGTGATTGGACAGGGGACGAGCAGTACTTC.

V usage is TRBV5-5 and J usage is TRBJ2-5; weak D call: TRBD2 (6 bases). Germline-derived CDR1 and CDR2 are SGHKS and YYEKEE (reference sequence). V was cut by 2 bases and J by 3 bases, with 8 bases left in between. The CDR3 runs 13 residues. Here the CDR3 DNA reads TGTGCCAGCAGCTTACAGCGGGAAGAGACCCAGTACTTC. Amino acid sequence: CASSLQREETQYF.

This sequence joins TRBV19 and TRBJ2-1; 16 bases match TRBD2. Looked up from germline, CDR1 is LNHDA and CDR2 is SQIVND (reference sequence). Trimming took 3 bases from V and 6 from J; bases not matched to a gene: 8. The CDR3 is 18 amino acids. This CDR3 is CASSIRPGTSGGANEQFF. The CDR3 region has the DNA TGTGCCAGTAGTATTCGTCCCGGGACTAGCGGGGGGGCCAATGAGCAGTTCTTC.

This chain uses TRBV7-9 with TRBJ2-1, with TRBD2 identical over 8 bases. The germline V gene encodes CDR1 SEHNR and CDR2 FQNEAQ (reference sequence). Unmatched junction bases numbered 15, after V lost 3 bases and J lost 8 bases. The CDR3 runs to 17 residues. The CDR3 reads CASSLWMRAGAVYEQFF. Written as DNA, the CDR3 is TGTGCCAGCAGCTTGTGGATGCGAGCGGGAGCGGTCTATGAGCAGTTCTTC.

This clone was recorded once. The chain couples TRBV5-1 to TRBJ2-7, with D maybe TRBD1 (6 bases). Trimming shortened V by 7 bases and J by 1 base, and 21 bases separated the two germline ends. Looked up from germline, CDR1 is SGHRS and CDR2 is YFSETQ. The CDR3 is 16 amino acids. CDR3 nucleotide sequence: TGCGCCAGCTTTGCCCCCTCCGCGGACAGTTCCTACGAGCAGTACTTC. Its translation: CASFAPSADSSYEQYF.

A remark on this clone: Other DNA variants within this sample encode the same CDR3. The chain is built from TRBV18 and TRBJ1-5; 9 bases line up with TRBD1. The length of the CDR3 is 16 residues. With 3 bases clipped from V and 4 bases from J, the junction kept 7 bases outside the gene matches. Germline V CDR1 and CDR2: KGHSH, LQKENI. CDR3 bases: TGTGCCAGCTCACCCCCGGGGACAGGGCTGAATCAGCCCCAGCATTTT. It yields the protein CASSPPGTGLNQPQHF.

The gene calls are TRBV11-3 and TRBJ2-2, with a tentative D call TRBD2 (6 bases). The CDR3 is 15 residues long. Looked up from germline, CDR1 is SGHNT and CDR2 is YENEEA. Trimming stripped 1 base from V and 4 bases from J, with 10 bases between. CDR3 loop: CASSLAGDSTGELFF. The CDR3 DNA reads as TGTGCCAGCAGCTTAGCGGGGGACTCCACCGGGGAGCTGTTTTTT.

This chain connects TRBV30 to TRBJ2-7; D not certain. V was pared by 5 bases and J by 6 bases, with 14 bases between. The CDR3 loop spans 12 amino acids. The germline V gene has CDR1 GTSNPN and CDR2 SVGIG (reference sequence). The CDR3 loop is CAWGPSTGEQYF. In nucleotides, the CDR3 is TGTGCCTGGGGCCCGTCCACGGGCGAGCAGTACTTC.

The table lists this clone with a count of one. The rearrangement joins TRBV5-5 to TRBJ2-1; D is perhaps TRBD2 (5 bases). CDR1 is SGHKS and CDR2 is YYEKEE in the germline V gene (reference sequence). V lost 3 bases to trimming and J lost 1 base, with 14 bases between them. CDR3 length equals 16 residues. CDR3 nucleotides: TGTGCCAGCAGCTGGGGAACCGGGGAGTCCTACAATGAGCAGTTCTTC. It is translated as CASSWGTGESYNEQFF.

V usage is TRBV3-1 (or the pseudogene TRBV3-2) and J usage is TRBJ1-6; TRBD1 might be the D (5 bases). V gave up 0 bases and J gave up 5 bases, with 11 bases separating them. Germline V CDR1 and CDR2: LGHDT, YNNKEL (reference sequence). CDR3 length equals 16 residues. The CDR3 DNA is TGTGCCAGCAGCCAAGATGTGGGGGGAGATAATTCACCCCTCCACTTT. The encoded protein is CASSQDVGGDNSPLHF.

The rearrangement joins TRBV6-2 or TRBV6-3 to TRBJ2-7, with TRBD2 matching over 12 bases. V dropped 4 bases and J dropped 0; count of bases not matched to a gene: 7. Germline CDR1 MNHEY, CDR2 SVGEGT. The CDR3 contains 17 residues. CDR3 in amino acids: CASSSPRLAGDSYEQYV. The CDR3 DNA reads as TGTGCCAGCAGTTCTCCTAGACTAGCGGGGGACTCCTACGAGCAGTACGTC.

V gene TRBV18 combines with J gene TRBJ1-4, with 8 positions matching TRBD1. Germline V gene data show CDR1 as KGHSH and CDR2 as LQKENI. The CDR3 loop spans 15 amino acids. With 3 bases clipped from V and 8 bases from J, the junction kept 8 bases outside the gene matches. The CDR3 here is CASSPITGGNEKLFF. Written as DNA, the CDR3 is TGTGCCAGCTCACCCATCACAGGGGGAAACGAAAAACTGTTTTTT. Based on the CDR3 plus reference TRBV18 and TRBJ1-4, the full variable domain is NAGVMQNPRHLVRRRGQEARLRCSPMKGHSHVYWYRQLPEEGLKFMVYLQKENIIDESGMPKERFSAEFPKEGPSILRIQQVVRGDSAAYFCASSPITGGNEKLFFGSGTQLSVL.

The rearrangement joins TRBV14 to TRBJ1-1; perhaps TRBD1 as D (6 bases). The germline CDR1 and CDR2 sequences are SGHDN and FVKESK. The V and J ends lost 3 bases and 5 bases respectively, with 13 bases between them. The CDR3 spans 14 residues. CDR3 nucleotides: TGTGCCAGCAGCCACTTAGGCCAGGGGACTGAAGCTTTCTTT. Encoded protein: CASSHLGQGTEAFF.

This sequence joins TRBV10-3 and TRBJ2-2, with a possible D match to TRBD1 (6 bases). Germline CDR1 and CDR2: ENHRY and SYGVKD. The CDR3 is made up of 15 amino acids. V lost 2 bases and J 4 bases, leaving 11 bases between the germline ends. In nucleotides, the CDR3 is TGTGCCATCAGTGAGAGTACAGGGAGCACCGGGGAGCTGTTTTTT. Translated, it gives CAISESTGSTGELFF.

The chain has TRBV7-3 and TRBJ2-1; TRBD1 might be the D (6 bases). V lost 6 bases to trimming and J lost 2 bases, with 17 bases between them. The germline V gene has CDR1 SGHTA and CDR2 FQGTGA. This CDR3 is 16 amino acids long. CDR3 nucleotides: TGTGCCAGCAGTCGTGACACAGGGACAACCTACAATGAGCAGTTCTTC. Amino acid sequence: CASSRDTGTTYNEQFF.

The genes are TRBV5-1 and TRBJ1-5; a weak D match, TRBD1 (5 bases). The CDR3 is 15 amino acids. CDR1 is SGHRS, CDR2 YFSETQ, per germline. Between the trimmed V and J ends, which lost 4 bases and 5 bases, there was a span of 16 bases. The CDR3 region is CASSRGTDPDQPQHF. The CDR3 nucleotides are TGCGCCAGCAGCCGGGGGACGGACCCTGATCAGCCCCAGCATTTT.

The J gene is TRBJ1-3, the V gene TRBV19; possible D gene TRBD1, 5 bases. The CDR3 extends over 16 amino acids. V lost 5 bases, J lost 0 bases, and 14 bases lay in between. The germline gives CDR1 LNHDA, CDR2 SQIVND (reference sequence). For the CDR3, the DNA is TGTGCCAGTAGTCTCACTGACGGACACTCTGGAAACACCATATATTTT. This translates into CASSLTDGHSGNTIYF.

The chain employs TRBV24-1 and TRBJ2-1; D possibly corresponds to TRBD2 (6 bases). This CDR3 has 16 amino acids. CDR1 and CDR2 from the germline V gene are KGHDR and SFDVKD. The ends were cut back, 4 bases at V and 4 bases at J, with 16 bases in the middle. In DNA, the CDR3 is TGTGCCACCAGTGAGGCCGCTAGCGCGGGATACAATGAGCAGTTCTTC. Encoded protein: CATSEAASAGYNEQFF.

V and J are TRBV5-6 and TRBJ2-5; the match to TRBD2 covers 8 bases. V lost 1 base and J lost 2; bases outside the gene matches: 7. CDR1 is SGHDT, CDR2 YYEEEE, per germline. The CDR3 contains 16 residues. CDR3: CASSLKVSGTQETQYF. CDR3 sequence (DNA): TGTGCCAGCAGCTTGAAAGTTAGCGGGACTCAAGAGACCCAGTACTTC.